Presented here are 4 T cell receptor beta chains from one specimen sequenced in a study of control samples from healthy donors and cancer patients. Profiled with immunoSEQ multiplex PCR; TCRdb holds only in-frame clones, not every one. The data show around 130,000 clones, about 90% seen once. Material for sequencing was PBMCs. These receptors were obtained from a man in his forties or fifties with head and neck cancer.

The chain is built from TRBV19 and TRBJ1-4; D gene ambiguous. Germline CDR1 and CDR2: LNHDA and SQIVND (reference sequence). CDR3 length: 14 amino acids. With 6 bases removed from V and 6 bases from J, the gap between germline ends came to 14 bases. As DNA, the CDR3 is TGTGCCAGTAGCCGAACCCACATGGATGAAAAACTGTTTTTT. This translates into CASSRTHMDEKLFF.

V and J are TRBV11-3 and TRBJ2-1; 9 nucleotides line up with TRBD2. This CDR3 spans 14 amino acids. Trimming removed 4 bases from V and 5 bases from J; junction bases left unmatched: 3. Germline V CDR1 and CDR2: SGHNT, YENEEA. The CDR3 DNA reads TGTGCCAGCAGCTCGGGACTAGCCCACAATGAGCAGTTCTTC. This codes for CASSSGLAHNEQFF.

The gene calls are TRBV27 and TRBJ2-3; 8 nucleotides match TRBD2. With V trimmed by 4 bases and J by 6 bases, 12 bases remained unmatched. The germline CDR1 and CDR2 sequences are MNHEY and SMNVEV (reference sequence). This CDR3 contains 16 residues. The chain's CDR3 is CASSSLLAVQEDTQYF. The CDR3 DNA reads TGTGCCAGCAGTTCCCTACTAGCGGTTCAGGAGGATACGCAGTATTTT.

This chain uses TRBV7-7 with TRBJ2-1, with 8 bases fitting TRBD1. The germline V gene has CDR1 SSHAT and CDR2 FNYEAQ (reference sequence). CDR3 length: 15 residues. V lost 5 bases to trimming and J lost 7 bases; unmatched junction nucleotides: 10. The CDR3 nucleotides are TGTGCCAGCAGCCGAGACAGGGGCACCTTGAATGAGCAGTTCTTC. Amino acid sequence: CASSRDRGTLNEQFF.